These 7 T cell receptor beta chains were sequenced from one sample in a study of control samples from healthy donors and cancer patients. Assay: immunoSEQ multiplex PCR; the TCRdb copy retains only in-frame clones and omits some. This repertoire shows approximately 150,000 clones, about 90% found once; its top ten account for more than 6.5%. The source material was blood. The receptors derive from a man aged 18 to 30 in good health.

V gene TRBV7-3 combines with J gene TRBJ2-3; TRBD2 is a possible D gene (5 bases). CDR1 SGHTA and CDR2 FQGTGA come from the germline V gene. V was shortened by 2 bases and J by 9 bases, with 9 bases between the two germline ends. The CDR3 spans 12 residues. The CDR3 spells CASSLAGVTQYF. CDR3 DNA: TGTGCCAGCAGCTTAGCGGGCGTCACGCAGTATTTT.

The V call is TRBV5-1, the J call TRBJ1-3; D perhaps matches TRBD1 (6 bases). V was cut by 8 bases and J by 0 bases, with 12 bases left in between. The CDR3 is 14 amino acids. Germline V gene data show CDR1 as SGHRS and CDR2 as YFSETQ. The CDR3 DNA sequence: TGCGCCAGTCGGACAGAGAACTCTGGAAACACCATATATTTT. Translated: CASRTENSGNTIYF. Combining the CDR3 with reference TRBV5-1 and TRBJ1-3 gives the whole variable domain KAGVTQTPRYLIKTRGQQVTLSCSPISGHRSVSWYQQTPGQGLQFLFEYFSETQRNKGNFPGRFSGRQFSNSRSEMNVSTLELGDSALYLCASRTENSGNTIYFGEGSWLTVV.

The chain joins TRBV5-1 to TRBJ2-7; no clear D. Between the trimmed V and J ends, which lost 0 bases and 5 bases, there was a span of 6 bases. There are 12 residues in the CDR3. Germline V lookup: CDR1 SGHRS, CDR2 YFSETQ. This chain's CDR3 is CASSLDTHEQYF. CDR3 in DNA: TGCGCCAGCAGCTTGGACACCCACGAGCAGTACTTC.

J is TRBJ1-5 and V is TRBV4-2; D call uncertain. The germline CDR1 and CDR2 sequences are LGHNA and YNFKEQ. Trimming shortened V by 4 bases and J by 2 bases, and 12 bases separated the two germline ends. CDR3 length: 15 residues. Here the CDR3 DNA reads TGTGCCAGCAGCCCCTTCCTCGGGGGCAATCAGCCCCAGCATTTT. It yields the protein CASSPFLGGNQPQHF.

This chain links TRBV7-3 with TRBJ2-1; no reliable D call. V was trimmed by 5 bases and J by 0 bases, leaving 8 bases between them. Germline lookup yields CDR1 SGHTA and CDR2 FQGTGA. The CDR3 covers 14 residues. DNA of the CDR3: TGTGCCAGCAGCGTCGGCGGCTCCTACAATGAGCAGTTCTTC. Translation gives CASSVGGSYNEQFF.

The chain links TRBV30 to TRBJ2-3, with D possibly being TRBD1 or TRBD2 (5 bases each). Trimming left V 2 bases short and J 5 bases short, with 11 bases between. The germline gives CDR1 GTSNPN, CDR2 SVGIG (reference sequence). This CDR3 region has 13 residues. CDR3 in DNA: TGTGCCTGGAGTCGGGTGGGGGTAGATACGCAGTATTTT. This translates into CAWSRVGVDTQYF. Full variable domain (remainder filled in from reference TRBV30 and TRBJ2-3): SQTIHQWPATLVQPVGSPLSLECTVEGTSNPNLYWYRQAAGRGLQLLFYSVGIGQISSEVPQNLSASRPQDRQFILSSKKLLLSDSGFYLCAWSRVGVDTQYFGPGTRLTVL.

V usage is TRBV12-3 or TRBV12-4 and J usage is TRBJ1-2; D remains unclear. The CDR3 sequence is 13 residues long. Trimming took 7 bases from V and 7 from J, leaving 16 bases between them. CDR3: CASTLSVGFGYTF. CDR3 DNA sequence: TGTGCCAGCACCCTATCGGTAGGATTTGGCTACACCTTC.